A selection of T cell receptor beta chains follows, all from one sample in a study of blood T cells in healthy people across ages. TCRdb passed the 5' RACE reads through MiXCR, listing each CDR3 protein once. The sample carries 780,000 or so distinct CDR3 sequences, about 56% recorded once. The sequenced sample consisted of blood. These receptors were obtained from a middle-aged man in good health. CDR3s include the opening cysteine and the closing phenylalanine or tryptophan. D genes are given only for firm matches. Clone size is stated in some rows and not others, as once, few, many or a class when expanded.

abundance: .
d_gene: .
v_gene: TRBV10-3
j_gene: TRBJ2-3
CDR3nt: TGTGCCATCGGAAGGGACGCTAGCACAGATACGCAGTATTTT
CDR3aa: CAIGRDASTDTQYF

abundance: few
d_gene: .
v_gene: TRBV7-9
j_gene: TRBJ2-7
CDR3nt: TGTGCCAGCAGCTTACTCCCGTCCTACGAGCAGTACTTC
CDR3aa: CASSLLPSYEQYF

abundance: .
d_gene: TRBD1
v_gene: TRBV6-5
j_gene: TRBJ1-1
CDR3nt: TGTGCCAGCAGTTATACCGGGACAGGGGAGAGAGCTTTCTTT
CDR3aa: CASSYTGTGERAFF

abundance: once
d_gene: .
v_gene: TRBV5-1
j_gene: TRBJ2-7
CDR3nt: TGCGCCAGCATCCCTGACGGGGGCCCCTACGAGCAGTACTTC
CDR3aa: CASIPDGGPYEQYF

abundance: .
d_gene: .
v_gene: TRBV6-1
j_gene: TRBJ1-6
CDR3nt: TGTGCCAGCAGTCCCTCCCGGGCGACGACGGGCCAGGGTTCACCCCTCCACTTT
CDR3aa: CASSPSRATTGQGSPLHF

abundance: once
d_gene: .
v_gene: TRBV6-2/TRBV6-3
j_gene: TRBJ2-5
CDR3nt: TGTGCCAGCAGCCTGACTACGGCTCGAGAGACCCAGTACTTC
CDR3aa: CASSLTTARETQYF

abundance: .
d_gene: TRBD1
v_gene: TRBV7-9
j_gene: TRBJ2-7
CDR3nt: TGTGCCAGCAGCGACCCCGGGGACAGTAGCTCCTACGAGCAGTACTTC
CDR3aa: CASSDPGDSSSYEQYF

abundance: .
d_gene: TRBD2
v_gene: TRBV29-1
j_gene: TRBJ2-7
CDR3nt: TGCAGCGCCCAACTAGCGGGACCCGTGGACGAGCAGTACTTC
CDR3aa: CSAQLAGPVDEQYF

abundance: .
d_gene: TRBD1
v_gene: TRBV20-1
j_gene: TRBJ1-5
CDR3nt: TGCAGTGCTAAAGAACTCGGGACAGGGGTAAATCATCAGCCCCAGCATTTT
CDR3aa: CSAKELGTGVNHQPQHF

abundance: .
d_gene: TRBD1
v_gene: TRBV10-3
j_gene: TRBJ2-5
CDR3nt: TGTGCCATCAGTGGATCAGGACAGGGAGTTATGGAGACCCAGTACTTC
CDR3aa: CAISGSGQGVMETQYF

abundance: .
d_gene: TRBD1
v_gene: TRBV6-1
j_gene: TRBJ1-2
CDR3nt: TGTGCCAGCAATACAGGGGGCCCCTATGGCTACACCTTC
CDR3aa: CASNTGGPYGYTF

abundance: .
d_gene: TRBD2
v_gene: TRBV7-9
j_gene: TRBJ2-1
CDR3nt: TGTGCCAGCAGCCTCATCGATAGCGGGAGCAATGAGCAGTTCTTC
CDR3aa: CASSLIDSGSNEQFF

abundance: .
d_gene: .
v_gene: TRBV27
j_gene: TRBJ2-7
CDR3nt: TGTGCCAGCAGTTTACTCAGCAGGCTATACGAGCAGTACTTC
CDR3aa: CASSLLSRLYEQYF

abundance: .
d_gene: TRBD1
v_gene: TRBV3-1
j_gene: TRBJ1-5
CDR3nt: TGTGCCAGCAGCCAAGCCCACAGGGGCGATCAGCCCCAGCATTTT
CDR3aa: CASSQAHRGDQPQHF

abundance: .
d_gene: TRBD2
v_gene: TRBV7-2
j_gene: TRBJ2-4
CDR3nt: TGTGCCAGCAGCTGGGGGTCTATGGGGGGGGTCCCCTACGGGCAGTACTTC
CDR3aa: CASSWGSMGGVPYGQYF

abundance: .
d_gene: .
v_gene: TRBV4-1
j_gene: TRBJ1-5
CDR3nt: TGCGCCAGCAGCCGGATTTGGCCCAATCAGCCCCAGCATTTT
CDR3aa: CASSRIWPNQPQHF

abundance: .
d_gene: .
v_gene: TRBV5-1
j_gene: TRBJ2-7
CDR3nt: TGCGCCAGCAGGTCCGACAGGAGAGTATACGAGCAGTACTTC
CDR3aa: CASRSDRRVYEQYF